The clone carrying this T cell receptor (beta chain) is a singleton in its sample. Antigen: not known. The source of the sample is a study of graft-versus-host responses after intestinal transplantation. Profiled with immunoSEQ multiplex PCR; TCRdb holds only in-frame clones, not every one. This sample has about 99,000 clones, with 85% to 95% found just once. The CDR3 contains 16 residues. V was trimmed by 2 bases and J by 5 bases, leaving 19 bases between them. Germline loops: CDR1 MDHEN, CDR2 SYDVKM. This rearrangement joins TRBV28 to TRBJ2-7, with D perhaps matching TRBD1 (5 bases). The TCR was taken from a human donor who was the organ donor for an intestinal transplant. The material was unstimulated CD8+ T cells sorted from spleen or lymph node cells, obtained before transplant. DNA for the CDR3: TGTGCCAGCAGTTTAGGCCCTCAGGGAAATTGGGACGAGCAGTACTTC. Its translation: CASSLGPQGNWDEQYF.